This T cell receptor (beta chain) was sequenced during a study of T cells after yellow fever vaccination. TCRdb redid the calling of the 5' RACE reads with MiXCR, one entry per CDR3 protein. The sample includes about 14,000 distinct CDR3 sequences, 7.3% of them seen just once. Trimming took 0 bases from V and 8 from J, leaving 12 bases between them. This CDR3 contains 15 residues. Germline values: CDR1 SGHNT, CDR2 YYREEE (reference sequence). This clonotype appeared many times. The chain joins TRBV5-4 to TRBJ1-6; D is unresolved. The clonotype was recovered from a young man who received the YFV17D yellow fever vaccine. Specimen: PBMCs, either bulk or a sorted T-cell subset (CD4+, CD8+, memory, or dextramer-sorted; not recorded which), collected on the day of the yellow fever booster vaccination. The CDR3 loop is CASSLGGAGDSPLHF. The CDR3 nucleotides read TGTGCCAGCAGCTTGGGTGGAGCCGGAGATTCACCCCTCCACTTT.